The clone carrying this T cell receptor beta chain was detected many times. MiXCR was run by TCRdb on the RT-PCR reads, yielding one entry per CDR3 protein. Here the sample spans under 200,000 distinct CDR3 sequences, about 11% being singletons. CDR3 length equals 15 residues. Between the trimmed V and J ends, which lost 5 bases and 8 bases, there was a span of 20 bases. The germline V gene encodes CDR1 SGHRS and CDR2 YFSETQ. This record comes from a study of response to subunit inactivated influenza vaccine. The V and J genes are TRBV5-1 and TRBJ2-1; D may be TRBD1 or TRBD2 (5 bases each). Material: CD8+ T cells sorted from PBMCs, obtained roughly 24 months after vaccination. The receptor comes from a man aged 45-69 years who received an inactivated influenza vaccine. CDR3 coding DNA: TGCGCCAGCAGGGCTGGGGACCTACCTTCCGATGAGCAGTTCTTC. This encodes CASRAGDLPSDEQFF.